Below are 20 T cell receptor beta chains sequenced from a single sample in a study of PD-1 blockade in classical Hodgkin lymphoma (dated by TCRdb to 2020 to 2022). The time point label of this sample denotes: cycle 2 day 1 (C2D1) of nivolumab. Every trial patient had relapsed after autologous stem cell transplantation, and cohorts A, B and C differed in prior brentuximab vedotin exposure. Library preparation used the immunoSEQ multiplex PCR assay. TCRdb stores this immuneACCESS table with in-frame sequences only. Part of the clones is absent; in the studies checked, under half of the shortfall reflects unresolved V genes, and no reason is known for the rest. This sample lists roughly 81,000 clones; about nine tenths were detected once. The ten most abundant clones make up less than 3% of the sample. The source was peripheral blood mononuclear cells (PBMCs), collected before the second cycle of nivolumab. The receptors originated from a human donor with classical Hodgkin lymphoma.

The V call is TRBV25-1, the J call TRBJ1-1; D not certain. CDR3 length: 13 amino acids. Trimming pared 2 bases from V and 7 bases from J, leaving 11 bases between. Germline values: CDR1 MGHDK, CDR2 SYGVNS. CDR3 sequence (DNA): TGTGCCAGCAGTGAACAAGGGAGCGGTGAAGCTTTCTTT. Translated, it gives CASSEQGSGEAFF.

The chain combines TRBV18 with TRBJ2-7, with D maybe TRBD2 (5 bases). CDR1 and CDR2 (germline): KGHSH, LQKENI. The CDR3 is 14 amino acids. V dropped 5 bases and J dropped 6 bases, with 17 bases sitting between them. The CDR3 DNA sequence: TGTGCCAGCTCATTCCGGGCGGGTTCTGGCGAGCAGTACTTC. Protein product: CASSFRAGSGEQYF.

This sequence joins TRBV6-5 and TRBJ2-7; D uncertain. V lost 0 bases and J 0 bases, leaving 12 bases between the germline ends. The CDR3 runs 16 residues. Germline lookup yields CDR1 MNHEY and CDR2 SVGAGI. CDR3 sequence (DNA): TGTGCCAGCAGTTACTCCTGGACCCATAGCTCCTACGAGCAGTACTTC. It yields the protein CASSYSWTHSSYEQYF.

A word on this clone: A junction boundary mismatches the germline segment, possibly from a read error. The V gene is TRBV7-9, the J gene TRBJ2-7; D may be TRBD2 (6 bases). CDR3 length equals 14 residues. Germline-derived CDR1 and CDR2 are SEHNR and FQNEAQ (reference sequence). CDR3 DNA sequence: TGTGCCAGCAGCCCGGGGAGGCCTCCCGAGGGTCAACATTTC. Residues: CASSPGRPPEGQHF.

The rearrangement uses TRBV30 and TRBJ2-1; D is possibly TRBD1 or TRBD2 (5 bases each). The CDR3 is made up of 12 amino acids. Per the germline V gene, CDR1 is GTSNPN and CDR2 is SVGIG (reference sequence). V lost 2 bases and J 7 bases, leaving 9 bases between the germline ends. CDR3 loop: CAWSPRGNEQFF. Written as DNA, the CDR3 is TGTGCCTGGAGTCCGAGGGGAAATGAGCAGTTCTTC.

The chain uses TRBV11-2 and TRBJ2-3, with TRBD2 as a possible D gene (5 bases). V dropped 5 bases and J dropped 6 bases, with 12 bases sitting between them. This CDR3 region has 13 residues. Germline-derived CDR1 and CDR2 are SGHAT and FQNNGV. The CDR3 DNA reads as TGTGCCAGCAGCAGACGGGGAGACGATACGCAGTATTTT. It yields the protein CASSRRGDDTQYF.

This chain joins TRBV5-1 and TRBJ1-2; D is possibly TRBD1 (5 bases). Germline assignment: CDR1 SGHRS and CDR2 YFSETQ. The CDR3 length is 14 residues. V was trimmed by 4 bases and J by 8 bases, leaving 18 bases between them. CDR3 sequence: CASSLEGTLRGYTF. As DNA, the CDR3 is TGCGCCAGCAGCCTGGAGGGGACCCTACGGGGCTACACCTTC.

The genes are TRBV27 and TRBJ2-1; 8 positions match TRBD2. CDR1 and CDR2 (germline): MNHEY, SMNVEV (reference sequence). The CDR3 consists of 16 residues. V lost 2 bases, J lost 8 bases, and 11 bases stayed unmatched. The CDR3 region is CASSLAAGAPRDEQFF. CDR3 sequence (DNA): TGTGCCAGCAGTTTAGCAGCGGGAGCCCCTAGGGATGAGCAGTTCTTC.

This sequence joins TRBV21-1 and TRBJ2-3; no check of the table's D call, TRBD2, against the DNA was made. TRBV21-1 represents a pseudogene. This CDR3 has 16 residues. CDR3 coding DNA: TGTGCCAGCAGCAAAGGGAAACTAGCGGAGGGAGATACGCAGTATTTT. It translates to CASSKGKLAEGDTQYF.

DNA of the CDR3: TGTGCCAGCAGCAGAGGACAGGACTATGGCTACACCTTC. It yields the protein CASSRGQDYGYTF. The gene calls are TRBV6-6 and TRBJ1-2; 7 bases line up with TRBD1. V was clipped by 6 bases and J by 3 bases; unmatched bases: 4. Per germline, CDR1 MNHNY and CDR2 SVGAGI (reference sequence). This CDR3 spans 13 amino acids.

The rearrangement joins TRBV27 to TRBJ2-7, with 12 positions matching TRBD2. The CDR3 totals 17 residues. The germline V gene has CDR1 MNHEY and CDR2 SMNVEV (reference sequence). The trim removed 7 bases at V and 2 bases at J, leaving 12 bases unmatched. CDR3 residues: CASKSGLASGRAYEQYF. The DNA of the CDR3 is TGTGCCAGCAAAAGCGGCCTGGCTAGCGGGAGGGCCTACGAGCAGTACTTC.

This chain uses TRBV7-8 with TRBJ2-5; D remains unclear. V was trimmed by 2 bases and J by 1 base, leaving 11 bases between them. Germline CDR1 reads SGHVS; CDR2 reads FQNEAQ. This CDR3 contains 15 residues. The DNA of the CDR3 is TGTGCCAGCAGCTTAACGGGCCCATCCCAAGAGACCCAGTACTTC. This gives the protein CASSLTGPSQETQYF.

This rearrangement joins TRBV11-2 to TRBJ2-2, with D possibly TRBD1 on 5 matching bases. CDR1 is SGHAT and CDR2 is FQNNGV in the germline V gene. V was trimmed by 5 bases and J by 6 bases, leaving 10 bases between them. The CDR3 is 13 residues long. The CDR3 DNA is TGTGCCAGCAGCCGGAGCAGGGCCGGGGAGCTGTTTTTT. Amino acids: CASSRSRAGELFF.

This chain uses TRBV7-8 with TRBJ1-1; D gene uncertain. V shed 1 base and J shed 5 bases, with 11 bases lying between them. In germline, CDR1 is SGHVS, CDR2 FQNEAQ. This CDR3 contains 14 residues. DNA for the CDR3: TGTGCCAGCAGCTTAGGCAGGCAACGGACTGAAGCTTTCTTT. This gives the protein CASSLGRQRTEAFF.

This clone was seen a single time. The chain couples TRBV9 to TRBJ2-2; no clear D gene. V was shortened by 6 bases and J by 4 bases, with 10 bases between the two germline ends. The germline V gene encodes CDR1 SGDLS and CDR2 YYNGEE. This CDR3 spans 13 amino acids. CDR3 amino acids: CASNWRPTGELFF. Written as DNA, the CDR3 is TGTGCCAGCAACTGGCGTCCCACCGGGGAGCTGTTTTTT.

CDR3: CASSTGQGKADTQYF. The CDR3 coding sequence is TGTGCCAGTAGTACAGGACAGGGGAAGGCAGATACGCAGTATTTT. The V call is TRBV19, the J call TRBJ2-3; TRBD1 agrees at 9 bases. V lost 4 bases, J lost 4 bases, and 6 bases stayed unmatched. CDR3 size: 15 residues. The germline V gene encodes CDR1 LNHDA and CDR2 SQIVND (reference sequence).

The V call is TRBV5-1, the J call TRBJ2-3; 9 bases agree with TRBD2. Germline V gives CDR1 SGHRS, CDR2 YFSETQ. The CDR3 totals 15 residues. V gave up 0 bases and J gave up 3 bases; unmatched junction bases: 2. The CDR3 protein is CASSLATSGTDTQYF. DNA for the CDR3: TGCGCCAGCAGCTTGGCTACTAGCGGGACAGATACGCAGTATTTT.

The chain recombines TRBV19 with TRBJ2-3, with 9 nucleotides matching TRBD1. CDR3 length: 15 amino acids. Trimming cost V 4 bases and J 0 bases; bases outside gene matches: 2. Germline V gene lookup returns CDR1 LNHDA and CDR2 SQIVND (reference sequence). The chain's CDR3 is CASSRGQGSTDTQYF. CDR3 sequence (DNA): TGTGCCAGTAGTAGGGGACAGGGTAGCACAGATACGCAGTATTTT.

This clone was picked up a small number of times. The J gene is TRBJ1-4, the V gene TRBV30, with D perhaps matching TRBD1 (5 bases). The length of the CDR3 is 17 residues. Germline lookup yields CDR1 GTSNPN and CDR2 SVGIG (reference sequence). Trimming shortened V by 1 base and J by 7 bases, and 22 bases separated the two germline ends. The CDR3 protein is CAWSGLGVYAVGEKLFF. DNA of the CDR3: TGTGCCTGGAGTGGTTTGGGGGTATATGCAGTTGGTGAAAAACTGTTTTTT.

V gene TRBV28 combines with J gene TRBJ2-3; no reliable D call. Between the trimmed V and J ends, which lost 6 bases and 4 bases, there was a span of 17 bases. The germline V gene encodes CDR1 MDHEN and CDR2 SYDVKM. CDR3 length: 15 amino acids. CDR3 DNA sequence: TGTGCCAGCAGCTCTCGGATCCTTATCCCAGATACGCAGTATTTT. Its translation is CASSSRILIPDTQYF.